Listed below are T cell receptor beta chains from one sample, sequenced in a study of identical twins. TCRdb passed the 5' RACE reads through MiXCR, listing each CDR3 protein once. The sample includes 400,000 or so distinct CDR3 sequences, approximately 8.7% seen only once; the top ten take about 8.1%. Sequencing was performed on naive T cells sorted from blood. These TCRs come from a woman aged 50 to 60 in good health. Each CDR3 is given with its conserved first and last residue. The order of the fields is CDR3 protein, CDR3 DNA, clone size, D gene, J gene, V gene. D genes are given only for firm matches. Clone size, where shown, is once, few, many, or a class for clones that have expanded.

CASSHWGVGQPQHF	TGTGCCAGCAGCCACTGGGGGGTTGGTCAGCCCCAGCATTTT	-	-	TRBJ1-5	TRBV3-1
CSARVIGVYNEQFF	TGCAGTGCTAGAGTCATAGGGGTGTACAATGAGCAGTTCTTC	many	-	TRBJ2-1	TRBV20-1
CATSDLAEGTDTQYF	TGTGCCACCAGTGATTTGGCGGAGGGCACAGATACGCAGTATTTT	many	-	TRBJ2-3	TRBV24-1
CASSYSEKDYEQYF	TGTGCCAGCAGTTACTCCGAGAAGGACTACGAGCAGTACTTC	many	-	TRBJ2-7	TRBV6-5
CASSKGVAGGPYTQYF	TGTGCCAGCAGCAAAGGGGTAGCGGGAGGGCCTTATACGCAGTATTTT	-	-	TRBJ2-3	TRBV21-1
CASSYGLAGGTDTQYF	TGCGCCAGCAGCTACGGATTAGCGGGAGGAACAGATACGCAGTATTTT	many	TRBD2	TRBJ2-3	TRBV5-1
CSVGQITDTQYF	TGCAGTGTAGGACAGATCACAGATACGCAGTATTTT	few	-	TRBJ2-3	TRBV20-1
CASSPGLGQEEQYF	TGTGCCAGCAGCCCTGGACTAGGACAGGAAGAGCAGTACTTC	-	-	TRBJ2-7	TRBV3-1
CASSSPRGEGETQYF	TGTGCCAGCAGTTCCCCGCGTGGGGAGGGAGAGACCCAGTACTTC	few	TRBD2	TRBJ2-5	TRBV28
CASSLAGDSNQPQHF	TGTGCCAGCAGCTTAGCGGGGGATAGCAATCAGCCCCAGCATTTT	many	-	TRBJ1-5	TRBV7-9
CASSLFSGGANTGELFF	TGCGCCAGCAGCTTGTTTAGCGGCGGGGCGAACACCGGGGAGCTGTTTTTT	few	-	TRBJ2-2	TRBV5-1
CASSLGEETQYF	TGTGCCAGCAGTTTGGGAGAGGAGACCCAGTACTTC	many	-	TRBJ2-5	TRBV12-3/TRBV12-4
CASSYVRGRAYNEQFF	TGTGCCAGCAGTTACGTCAGGGGGAGGGCCTATAATGAGCAGTTCTTC	few	-	TRBJ2-1	TRBV6-5
CASSQGTPGANVLTF	TGTGCCAGCAGCCAGGGAACTCCTGGGGCCAACGTCCTGACTTTC	-	-	TRBJ2-6	TRBV3-1
CSARDRSGILSPLHF	TGCAGTGCTAGAGATCGATCGGGTATCCTTTCACCCCTCCACTTT	-	-	TRBJ1-6	TRBV20-1
CASSVISGAYGEQFF	TGTGCCAGCAGCGTAATCAGCGGGGCCTATGGGGAGCAGTTCTTC	few	TRBD2	TRBJ2-1	TRBV9
CASSTTGTEAFF	TGCGCCAGCAGCACAACCGGCACTGAAGCTTTCTTT	many	-	TRBJ1-1	TRBV5-1
CSALSGSKYEQYF	TGCAGTGCCCTTAGCGGGAGTAAGTACGAGCAGTACTTC	few	TRBD2	TRBJ2-7	TRBV20-1
CASSQDLVPTGANYGYTF	TGCGCCAGCAGCCAAGATCTCGTCCCGACAGGAGCTAACTATGGCTACACCTTC	-	-	TRBJ1-2	TRBV4-1
CASSHRDHTDTQYF	TGCGCCAGCAGCCACCGGGACCACACAGATACGCAGTATTTT	-	-	TRBJ2-3	TRBV4-1
CASSLGVTSFETQYF	TGTGCCAGCAGCCTAGGGGTGACTAGCTTCGAGACCCAGTACTTC	-	TRBD2	TRBJ2-5	TRBV7-2
CASSLSGQGSYEQYF	TGTGCCAGCAGTCTATCCGGACAGGGCAGCTACGAGCAGTACTTC	-	TRBD1	TRBJ2-7	TRBV6-5
CASSVDYGGYEQYF	TGTGCCAGCAGCGTAGATTACGGGGGCTACGAGCAGTACTTC	-	-	TRBJ2-7	TRBV9
CAIGSSGANVLTF	TGTGCCATCGGGAGCTCTGGGGCCAACGTCCTGACTTTC	many	-	TRBJ2-6	TRBV10-3
CASSQGHTNTEAFF	TGTGCCAGCAGCCAGGGTCATACGAACACTGAAGCTTTCTTT	-	-	TRBJ1-1	TRBV3-1
CSVETTPNTEAFF	TGCAGCGTTGAGACTACACCGAACACTGAAGCTTTCTTT	few	-	TRBJ1-1	TRBV29-1
CASSSYPGHNNEQFF	TGTGCCAGCAGTTCTTATCCGGGACACAACAATGAGCAGTTCTTC	few	-	TRBJ2-1	TRBV12-3/TRBV12-4
CASSPLRSGRAGELFF	TGTGCCAGCAGTCCCCTGAGAAGCGGGAGGGCCGGGGAGCTGTTTTTT	many	TRBD2	TRBJ2-2	TRBV6-2/TRBV6-3
CASSQEGLAGVETQYF	TGCGCCAGCAGCCAAGAGGGGCTAGCGGGAGTTGAGACCCAGTACTTC	few	TRBD2	TRBJ2-5	TRBV4-1
CASSRDRGYSGNTIYF	TGTGCCAGCAGTAGGGACAGGGGTTACTCTGGAAACACCATATATTTT	few	TRBD1	TRBJ1-3	TRBV27
CASSQAGAYFNEQFF	TGTGCCAGCAGCCAAGCGGGAGCTTACTTCAATGAGCAGTTCTTC	-	TRBD2	TRBJ2-1	TRBV5-4
CASSLTYSGNTGELFF	TGTGCTAGCAGCTTAACCTATAGCGGGAACACCGGGGAGCTGTTTTTT	-	-	TRBJ2-2	TRBV7-7
CASSLVEGGNNQPQHF	TGCGCCAGCAGCTTGGTAGAGGGAGGGAACAATCAGCCCCAGCATTTT	-	-	TRBJ1-5	TRBV5-1
CASSLESGTATGTQYF	TGTGCCAGCAGTCTAGAGTCAGGGACCGCGACGGGTACGCAGTATTTT	many	-	TRBJ2-3	TRBV12-3/TRBV12-4
CASTPQGNRNTEAFF	TGTGCCAGCACCCCCCAGGGGAACCGGAACACTGAAGCTTTCTTT	many	-	TRBJ1-1	TRBV14
CASSPTGRGGDTQYF	TGTGCCAGCAGCCCTACCGGCCGGGGTGGTGATACGCAGTATTTT	few	-	TRBJ2-3	TRBV3-1
CSGGFTLGGETQYF	TGCAGCGGGGGGTTCACCCTAGGGGGAGAGACCCAGTACTTC	-	-	TRBJ2-5	TRBV29-1
CASTESRLAGYNEQFF	TGTGCCAGCACAGAGTCCAGACTAGCGGGTTACAATGAGCAGTTCTTC	few	TRBD2	TRBJ2-1	TRBV6-1
CASSLGRQGALRQEKLFF	TGCGCCAGCAGCTTGGGGAGACAGGGGGCTCTACGTCAGGAAAAACTGTTTTTT	-	TRBD1	TRBJ1-4	TRBV5-1
CASSFRSTGELFF	TGTGCCAGCAGTTTTCGCAGCACCGGGGAGCTGTTTTTT	-	-	TRBJ2-2	TRBV12-3/TRBV12-4
CASSLWGSGSTDTQYF	TGTGCCAGCAGTTTATGGGGTAGCGGAAGCACAGATACGCAGTATTTT	many	-	TRBJ2-3	TRBV28
CASSLTPGSPLHF	TGCGCCAGCAGCTTAACTCCAGGTTCACCCCTCCACTTT	-	-	TRBJ1-6	TRBV5-1
CSARLLAGAGAYNEQFF	TGCAGTGCTAGACTCCTAGCGGGAGCGGGCGCCTACAATGAGCAGTTCTTC	many	TRBD2	TRBJ2-1	TRBV20-1
CASSYRGGSEQYF	TGTGCCAGCAGTTACCGGGGAGGGAGCGAGCAGTACTTC	few	TRBD2	TRBJ2-7	TRBV6-5
CASSLTSGRGPSENEQFF	TGTGCCAGCAGTTTGACTAGCGGCCGAGGGCCGTCTGAAAATGAGCAGTTCTTC	-	TRBD2	TRBJ2-1	TRBV3-1
CASSFGTSGRREQYF	TGTGCCAGCAGCTTCGGGACTAGCGGGAGAAGAGAGCAGTACTTC	few	TRBD2	TRBJ2-7	TRBV11-3
CSARGLADYTGELFF	TGCAGTGCTAGAGGGCTAGCGGACTACACCGGGGAGCTGTTTTTT	few	TRBD2	TRBJ2-2	TRBV20-1
CASSFGQGSAGANVLTF	TGCGCCAGCAGCTTTGGGCAGGGTAGTGCTGGGGCCAACGTCCTGACTTTC	-	-	TRBJ2-6	TRBV5-1
CASSPDPHGELFF	TGTGCCAGCAGCCCAGACCCCCACGGGGAGCTGTTTTTT	-	-	TRBJ2-2	TRBV7-2
CANDRGGTATGELFF	TGTGCCAACGACAGGGGAGGTACGGCCACCGGGGAGCTGTTTTTT	few	TRBD1	TRBJ2-2	TRBV6-2/TRBV6-3
CASSQVQNSYNEQFF	TGCGCCAGCAGCCAAGTGCAGAACTCCTACAATGAGCAGTTCTTC	many	-	TRBJ2-1	TRBV4-1
CASSPRAGGRDTQYF	TGTGCCAGCAGCCCTCGAGCGGGAGGGCGCGATACGCAGTATTTT	-	TRBD2	TRBJ2-3	TRBV11-3
CASSGDYTDTQYF	TGTGCCAGCAGCGGGGACTACACAGATACGCAGTATTTT	-	TRBD2	TRBJ2-3	TRBV7-9
CASSAGQGAIQPQHF	TGTGCCAGCAGTGCCGGACAGGGGGCTATTCAGCCCCAGCATTTT	-	TRBD1	TRBJ1-5	TRBV27
CASSPRTGGTYEQYF	TGTGCCAGCAGTCCACGGACAGGGGGGACCTACGAGCAGTACTTC	many	TRBD1	TRBJ2-7	TRBV12-3/TRBV12-4
CASSPELGGEETQYF	TGTGCCAGCTCACCAGAACTAGGGGGCGAAGAGACCCAGTACTTC	-	TRBD1	TRBJ2-5	TRBV18
CASSLTGGHEQFF	TGTGCCAGCAGCCTTACAGGGGGCCATGAGCAGTTCTTC	many	TRBD1	TRBJ2-1	TRBV7-9
CASSWPSGREDNEQFF	TGCGCCAGCAGCTGGCCCAGCGGGAGAGAGGACAATGAGCAGTTCTTC	-	TRBD2	TRBJ2-1	TRBV5-1
CASRTPSQETQYF	TGTGCCAGCAGGACCCCTTCCCAAGAGACCCAGTACTTC	few	-	TRBJ2-5	TRBV12-3/TRBV12-4
CSVTRVAGGYEQFF	TGCAGCGTTACAAGGGTAGCGGGAGGGTATGAGCAGTTCTTC	many	TRBD2	TRBJ2-1	TRBV29-1